This is a list of T cell receptor beta chains from one sample in a study of OX40 agonist ivuxolimab in advanced cancers. Sequencing used immunoSEQ multiplex PCR; TCRdb keeps in-frame clones, though not all of them. The profile shows about 58,000 clones, approximately 86% of them singletons. The material was CD4+ or CD8+ T cells sorted from blood, obtained in a trial of the OX40 agonist ivuxolimab. The receptors stem from an adult with an advanced solid tumor such as melanoma, head and neck, liver or kidney cancer. The conserved cysteine and the conserved F or W are not part of the CDR3 here. D genes are given only for firm matches.

>TRBJ1-2|TRBV5-1|.
ASSPGISGGGYT
>TRBJ1-3|TRBV5-4|TRBD1
ASSPDRYSGNTIY
>TRBJ2-3|TRBV5-1|.
ASSFGTSTDTQY
>TRBJ2-3|TRBV2|.
ASSEARQGRKDTQY
>TRBJ2-3|TRBV7-3|.
ASSPQGGGTDTQY
>TRBJ2-3|TRBV20-1|.
SASRGDTQY
>TRBJ2-1|TRBV7-6|.
ASSLGTGLSLNINNEQF
>TRBJ2-3|TRBV4-2|TRBD2
ASSRTSGGGSDTQY
>TRBJ2-2|TRBV30|.
AWSYGVLAGELF
>TRBJ1-1|TRBV5-1|TRBD1
ASSLEAGGNTEAF
>TRBJ1-2|TRBV9|.
ASSLLQGTTNYGYT
>TRBJ2-1|TRBV5-1|TRBD1
ASSLDGTGSKAF
>TRBJ1-1|TRBV6-5|.
ASSSIRDHFTEAF
>TRBJ2-5|TRBV2|TRBD2
ASSESAGGPQETQY